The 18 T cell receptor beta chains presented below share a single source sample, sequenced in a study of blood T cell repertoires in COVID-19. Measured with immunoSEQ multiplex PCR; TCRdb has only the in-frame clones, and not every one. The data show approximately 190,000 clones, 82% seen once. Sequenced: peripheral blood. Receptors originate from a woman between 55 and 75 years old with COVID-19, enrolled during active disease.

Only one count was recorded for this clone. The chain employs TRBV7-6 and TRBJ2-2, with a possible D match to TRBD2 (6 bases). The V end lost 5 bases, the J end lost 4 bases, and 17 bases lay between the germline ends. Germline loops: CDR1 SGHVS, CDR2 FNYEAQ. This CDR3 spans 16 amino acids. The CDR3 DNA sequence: TGTGCCAGCAGCCCCCGTGAGGGAGCGGGCACCGGGGAGCTGTTTTTT. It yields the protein CASSPREGAGTGELFF. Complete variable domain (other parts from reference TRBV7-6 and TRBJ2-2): GAGVSQSPRYKVTKRGQDVALRCDPISGHVSLYWYRQALGQGPEFLTYFNYEAQQDKSGLPNDRFSAERPEGSISTLTIQRTEQRDSAMYRCASSPREGAGTGELFFGEGSRLTVL.

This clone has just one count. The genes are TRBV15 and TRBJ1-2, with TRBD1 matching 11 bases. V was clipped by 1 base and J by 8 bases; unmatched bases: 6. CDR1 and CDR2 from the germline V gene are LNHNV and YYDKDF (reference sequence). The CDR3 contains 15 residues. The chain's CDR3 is CATSRAQDRGQGYTF. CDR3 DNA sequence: TGTGCCACCAGCAGAGCCCAGGACAGGGGGCAAGGCTACACCTTC. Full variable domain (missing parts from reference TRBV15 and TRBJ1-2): DAMVIQNPRYQVTQFGKPVTLSCSQTLNHNVMYWYQQKSSQAPKLLFHYYDKDFNNEADTPDNFQSRRPNTSFCFLDIRSPGLGDTAMYLCATSRAQDRGQGYTFGSGTRLTVV.

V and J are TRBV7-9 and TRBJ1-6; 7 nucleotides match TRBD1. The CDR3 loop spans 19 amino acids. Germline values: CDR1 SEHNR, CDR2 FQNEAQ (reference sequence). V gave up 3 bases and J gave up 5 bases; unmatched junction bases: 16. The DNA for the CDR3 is TGTGCCAGCAGCTTCGGGACCGGGACAGTATCGCCAAATAATTCACCCCTCCACTTT. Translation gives CASSFGTGTVSPNNSPLHF.

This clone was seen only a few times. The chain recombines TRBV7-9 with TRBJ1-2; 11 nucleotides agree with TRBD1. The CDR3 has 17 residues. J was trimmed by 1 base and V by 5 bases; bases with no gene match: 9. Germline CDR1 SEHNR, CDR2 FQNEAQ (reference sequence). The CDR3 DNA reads TGTGCCAGCAGCCCCGGACAGGGGGCTAGGGTTAACTATGGCTACACCTTC. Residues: CASSPGQGARVNYGYTF.

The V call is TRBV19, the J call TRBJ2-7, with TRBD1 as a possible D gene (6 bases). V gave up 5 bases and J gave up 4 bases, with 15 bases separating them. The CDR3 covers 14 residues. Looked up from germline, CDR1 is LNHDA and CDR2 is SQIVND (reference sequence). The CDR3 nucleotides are TGTGCCAGTAGTCCCGTGGCCAGGGGTTACGAGCAGTACTTC. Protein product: CASSPVARGYEQYF.

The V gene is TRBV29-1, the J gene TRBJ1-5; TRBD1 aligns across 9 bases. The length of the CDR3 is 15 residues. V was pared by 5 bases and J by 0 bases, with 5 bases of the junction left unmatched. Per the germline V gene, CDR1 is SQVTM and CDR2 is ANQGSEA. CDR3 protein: CSVLMGQGSNQPQHF. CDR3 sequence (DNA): TGCAGCGTTCTTATGGGACAGGGTAGCAATCAGCCCCAGCATTTT.

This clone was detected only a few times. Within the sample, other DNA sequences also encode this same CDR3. CDR3 DNA sequence: TGTGCCAGCAGCCCTACAGGGCAACCCGGGGAGCTGTTTTTT. Residues: CASSPTGQPGELFF. This chain links TRBV11-2 with TRBJ2-2; perhaps TRBD1 as D (6 bases). The CDR3 length is 14 residues. CDR1 and CDR2 (germline): SGHAT, FQNNGV. V was cut by 5 bases and J by 6 bases, with 13 bases left in between.

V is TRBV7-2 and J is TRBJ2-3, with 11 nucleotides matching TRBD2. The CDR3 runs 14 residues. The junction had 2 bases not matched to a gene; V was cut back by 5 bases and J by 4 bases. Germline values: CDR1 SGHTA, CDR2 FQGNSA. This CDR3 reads CASSQTSGADTQYF. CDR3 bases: TGTGCCAGCAGCCAGACTAGCGGGGCAGATACGCAGTATTTT.

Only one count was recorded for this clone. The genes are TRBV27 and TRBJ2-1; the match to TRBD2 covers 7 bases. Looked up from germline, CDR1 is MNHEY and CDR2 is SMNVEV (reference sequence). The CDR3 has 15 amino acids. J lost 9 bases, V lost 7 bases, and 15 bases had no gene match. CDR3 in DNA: TGTGCCAGCATCCCTAGCGGCACTAGCTGGGGTGAGCAGTTCTTC. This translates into CASIPSGTSWGEQFF.

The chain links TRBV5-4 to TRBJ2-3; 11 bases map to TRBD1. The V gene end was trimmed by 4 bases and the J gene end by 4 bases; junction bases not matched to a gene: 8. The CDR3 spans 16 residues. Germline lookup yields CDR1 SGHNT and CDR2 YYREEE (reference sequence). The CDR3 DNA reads TGTGCCAGCAGCCGGGGACAGGGGGTCTCGGCAGATACGCAGTATTTT. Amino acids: CASSRGQGVSADTQYF.

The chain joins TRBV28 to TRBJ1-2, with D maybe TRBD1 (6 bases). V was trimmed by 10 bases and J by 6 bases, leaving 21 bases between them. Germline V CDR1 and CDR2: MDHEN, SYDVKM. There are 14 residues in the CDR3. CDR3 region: CATRKPGDTDGYTF. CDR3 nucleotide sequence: TGTGCCACCAGAAAGCCAGGGGACACAGATGGCTACACCTTC.

CDR3 DNA: TGCGCCAGCAGCCCGGGACTAGCGGGAGTAGCCTACGAGCAGTACTTC. It specifies CASSPGLAGVAYEQYF. The chain combines TRBV5-1 with TRBJ2-7; 14 positions agree with TRBD2. J gave up 2 bases and V 4 bases, and 5 bases lay outside the gene matches. The CDR3 is made up of 16 amino acids. The germline CDR1 and CDR2 sequences are SGHRS and YFSETQ.

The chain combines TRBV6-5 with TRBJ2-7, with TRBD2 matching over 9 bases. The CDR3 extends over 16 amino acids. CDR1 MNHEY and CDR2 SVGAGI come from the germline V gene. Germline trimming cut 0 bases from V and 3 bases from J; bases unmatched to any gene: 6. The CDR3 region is CASSYSSGSIRYEQYF. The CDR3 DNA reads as TGTGCCAGCAGTTACTCTAGCGGGAGTATTCGCTACGAGCAGTACTTC.

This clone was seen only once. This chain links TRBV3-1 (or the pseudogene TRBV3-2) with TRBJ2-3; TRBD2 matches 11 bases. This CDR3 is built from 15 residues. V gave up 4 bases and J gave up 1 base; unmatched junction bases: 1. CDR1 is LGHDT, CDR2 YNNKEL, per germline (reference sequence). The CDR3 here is CASSRGLAGTDTQYF. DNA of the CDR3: TGTGCCAGCAGCCGGGGACTAGCGGGCACAGATACGCAGTATTTT.

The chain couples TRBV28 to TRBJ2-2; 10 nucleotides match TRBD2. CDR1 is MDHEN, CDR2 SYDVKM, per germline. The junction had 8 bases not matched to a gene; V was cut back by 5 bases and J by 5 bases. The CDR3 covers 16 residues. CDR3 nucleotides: TGTGCCAGCAGTCCCCTAGCGGGAGTAGGTACCGGGGAGCTGTTTTTT. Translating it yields CASSPLAGVGTGELFF.

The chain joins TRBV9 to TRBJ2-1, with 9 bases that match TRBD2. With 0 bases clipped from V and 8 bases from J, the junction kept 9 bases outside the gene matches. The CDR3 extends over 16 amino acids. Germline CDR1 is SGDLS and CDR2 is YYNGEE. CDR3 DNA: TGTGCCAGCAGCGTAGCCGGCGGGAGGGGTTGGTATGAGCAGTTCTTC. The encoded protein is CASSVAGGRGWYEQFF.

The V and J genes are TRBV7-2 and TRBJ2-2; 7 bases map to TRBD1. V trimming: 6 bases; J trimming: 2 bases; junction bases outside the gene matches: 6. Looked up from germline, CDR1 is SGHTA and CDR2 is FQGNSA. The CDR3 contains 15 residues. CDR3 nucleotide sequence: TGTGCCAGCAGTAGAGGGACAGCTAACACCGGGGAGCTGTTTTTT. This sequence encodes CASSRGTANTGELFF.

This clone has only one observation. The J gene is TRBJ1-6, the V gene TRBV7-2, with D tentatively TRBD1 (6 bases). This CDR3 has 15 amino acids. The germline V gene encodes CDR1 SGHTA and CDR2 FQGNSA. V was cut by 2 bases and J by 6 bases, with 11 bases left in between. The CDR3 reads CASSLRTVGNSPLHF. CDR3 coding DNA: TGTGCCAGCAGCTTAAGGACAGTGGGTAATTCACCCCTCCACTTT.